The rows below give T cell receptor beta chains drawn from one sample of a study of T cells in Graves' hyperthyroidism and ophthalmopathy. TCRdb re-called the multiplex PCR reads with MiXCR, one entry per CDR3 protein. The sample includes about 380,000 distinct CDR3 sequences, around a sixth of them seen just once. Sequenced sample: blood. All receptors derive from a man younger than 35 with Graves' ophthalmopathy. CDR3s include the opening cysteine and the closing phenylalanine or tryptophan. The D gene is left open where the match is weak. Size is stated for part of the rows, as once, few or many counts, or as a class when the clone is expanded.

j_call: TRBJ1-1
v_call: TRBV6-6
d_call: .
clone_size: many
cdr3_aa: CASSYSLIDGVNTEAFF
cdr3_nt: TGTGCCAGCAGTTATTCGCTAATTGACGGGGTGAACACTGAAGCTTTCTTT

j_call: TRBJ2-7
v_call: TRBV20-1
d_call: .
clone_size: .
cdr3_aa: CSARDPRAGPTYEQYF
cdr3_nt: TGCAGTGCTAGAGATCCCCGGGCAGGGCCCACCTACGAGCAGTACTTC

j_call: TRBJ1-3
v_call: TRBV3-1
d_call: .
clone_size: many
cdr3_aa: CASSQGAGGNTIYF
cdr3_nt: TGTGCCAGCAGCCAAGGGGCTGGTGGAAACACCATATATTTT

j_call: TRBJ2-7
v_call: TRBV12-3/TRBV12-4
d_call: .
clone_size: many
cdr3_aa: CASSLTGEQYF
cdr3_nt: TGTGCCAGCAGTCTGACGGGCGAGCAGTACTTC

j_call: TRBJ2-7
v_call: TRBV6-5
d_call: TRBD1
clone_size: many
cdr3_aa: CASSYEGQGLNEQYF
cdr3_nt: TGTGCCAGCAGTTACGAGGGACAGGGGTTGAACGAGCAGTACTTC

j_call: TRBJ2-7
v_call: TRBV7-9
d_call: .
clone_size: .
cdr3_aa: CANEIRGRSYNEQYF
cdr3_nt: TGCGCCAACGAGATTCGAGGCAGATCGTACAATGAGCAGTACTTC

j_call: TRBJ2-7
v_call: TRBV19
d_call: TRBD1
clone_size: .
cdr3_aa: CASSISGTASYEQYF
cdr3_nt: TGTGCCAGTAGTATCTCCGGGACAGCCTCCTACGAGCAGTACTTC

j_call: TRBJ1-1
v_call: TRBV6-1
d_call: .
clone_size: few
cdr3_aa: CASMVRGTEAFF
cdr3_nt: TGTGCCAGCATGGTACGGGGGACTGAAGCTTTCTTT

j_call: TRBJ2-7
v_call: TRBV9
d_call: .
clone_size: once
cdr3_aa: CASSVGGGAGDTSYEQYF
cdr3_nt: TGTGCCAGCAGCGTAGGAGGGGGCGCGGGGGATACCTCCTACGAGCAGTACTTC

j_call: TRBJ2-2
v_call: TRBV6-1
d_call: .
clone_size: .
cdr3_aa: CAIGPLSGELFF
cdr3_nt: TGTGCCATTGGACCTTTGTCCGGGGAGCTGTTTTTT

j_call: TRBJ2-1
v_call: TRBV10-3
d_call: TRBD1
clone_size: few
cdr3_aa: CAISGTGDNEQFF
cdr3_nt: TGTGCCATCAGCGGGACAGGTGACAATGAGCAGTTCTTC

j_call: TRBJ1-6
v_call: TRBV11-3
d_call: .
clone_size: few
cdr3_aa: CASSFGRLDSPLHF
cdr3_nt: TGTGCCAGCAGCTTCGGGAGGTTGGATTCACCCCTCCACTTT

j_call: TRBJ2-4
v_call: TRBV19
d_call: .
clone_size: few
cdr3_aa: CASSIPQGEAAKNIQYF
cdr3_nt: TGTGCCAGTAGTATCCCCCAGGGGGAGGCTGCCAAAAACATTCAGTACTTC

j_call: TRBJ2-1
v_call: TRBV18
d_call: TRBD1
clone_size: many
cdr3_aa: CASSPVQGDNEQFF
cdr3_nt: TGTGCCAGCTCACCGGTCCAGGGGGACAATGAGCAGTTCTTC

j_call: TRBJ2-7
v_call: TRBV7-2
d_call: .
clone_size: many
cdr3_aa: CASSSGDTGYEQYF
cdr3_nt: TGTGCCAGCAGCTCCGGGGACACCGGCTACGAGCAGTACTTC

j_call: TRBJ2-7
v_call: TRBV20-1
d_call: TRBD1
clone_size: .
cdr3_aa: CSAVDRARSSYEQYF
cdr3_nt: TGCAGTGCTGTTGACAGGGCACGATCCTCCTACGAGCAGTACTTC

j_call: TRBJ2-5
v_call: TRBV20-1
d_call: TRBD2
clone_size: many
cdr3_aa: CSARASGGAGETQYF
cdr3_nt: TGCAGTGCCAGGGCTAGCGGGGGGGCCGGGGAGACCCAGTACTTC

j_call: TRBJ2-1
v_call: TRBV11-2
d_call: TRBD1
clone_size: many
cdr3_aa: CASSKIRDRGGYEQFF
cdr3_nt: TGTGCCAGCAGCAAAATCCGGGACAGGGGGGGATATGAGCAGTTCTTC

j_call: TRBJ2-7
v_call: TRBV4-1
d_call: .
clone_size: few
cdr3_aa: CASSQDGVEQYF
cdr3_nt: TGCGCCAGCAGCCAAGACGGGGTCGAGCAGTACTTC

j_call: TRBJ2-3
v_call: TRBV5-5
d_call: TRBD2
clone_size: .
cdr3_aa: CASSLGLADITDTQYF
cdr3_nt: TGCGCCAGCAGCTTAGGGCTAGCGGATATCACAGATACGCAGTATTTT

j_call: TRBJ2-1
v_call: TRBV4-1
d_call: TRBD1
clone_size: few
cdr3_aa: CASSPLGQTDEQFF
cdr3_nt: TGCGCCAGCAGCCCTTTGGGACAGACAGACGAGCAGTTCTTC

j_call: TRBJ2-5
v_call: TRBV24-1
d_call: .
clone_size: .
cdr3_aa: CATSSPSTQVQETQYF
cdr3_nt: TGTGCCACCAGTTCTCCATCGACCCAGGTGCAAGAGACCCAGTACTTC

j_call: TRBJ1-5
v_call: TRBV2
d_call: .
clone_size: .
cdr3_aa: CASSLQGPVSNQPQHF
cdr3_nt: TGTGCCAGCAGTCTACAGGGCCCCGTCAGCAATCAGCCCCAGCATTTT

j_call: TRBJ2-7
v_call: TRBV3-1
d_call: TRBD1
clone_size: many
cdr3_aa: CASSRTGGTYEQYF
cdr3_nt: TGTGCCAGCAGCCGGACAGGCGGCACCTACGAGCAGTACTTC

j_call: TRBJ1-6
v_call: TRBV5-1
d_call: .
clone_size: many
cdr3_aa: CASSLGSGGSDSPLHF
cdr3_nt: TGCGCCAGCAGCTTGGGGTCGGGGGGGTCGGATTCACCCCTCCACTTT

j_call: TRBJ1-5
v_call: TRBV20-1
d_call: TRBD1
clone_size: .
cdr3_aa: CSAREASGGQPQHF
cdr3_nt: TGCAGTGCTAGAGAGGCGTCAGGGGGTCAGCCCCAGCATTTT

j_call: TRBJ1-1
v_call: TRBV11-2
d_call: .
clone_size: many
cdr3_aa: CASSLVIETEAFF
cdr3_nt: TGTGCCAGCAGCTTAGTGATAGAGACAGAAGCTTTCTTT

j_call: TRBJ1-1
v_call: TRBV20-1
d_call: .
clone_size: many
cdr3_aa: CSARDGAWEGRNTEAFF
cdr3_nt: TGCAGTGCTAGAGATGGGGCTTGGGAGGGGAGGAACACTGAAGCTTTCTTT

j_call: TRBJ1-6
v_call: TRBV5-1
d_call: .
clone_size: many
cdr3_aa: CASSLPQGMDSPLHF
cdr3_nt: TGCGCCAGCAGCTTACCACAGGGTATGGATTCACCCCTCCACTTT

j_call: TRBJ1-1
v_call: TRBV18
d_call: .
clone_size: many
cdr3_aa: CASSPDRLEAFF
cdr3_nt: TGTGCCAGCTCACCCGACAGACTTGAAGCTTTCTTT

j_call: TRBJ1-1
v_call: TRBV18
d_call: TRBD1
clone_size: many
cdr3_aa: CASSPGQGQAFF
cdr3_nt: TGTGCCAGCTCACCGGGACAGGGTCAAGCTTTCTTT

j_call: TRBJ1-5
v_call: TRBV6-2/TRBV6-3
d_call: TRBD1
clone_size: many
cdr3_aa: CASLPGQLSNQPQHF
cdr3_nt: TGTGCCAGCCTACCGGGACAGCTTAGCAATCAGCCCCAGCATTTT

j_call: TRBJ1-6
v_call: TRBV6-5
d_call: .
clone_size: few
cdr3_aa: CASSYRRDSPLHF
cdr3_nt: TGTGCCAGCAGTTACAGGAGGGATTCACCCCTCCACTTT

j_call: TRBJ2-2
v_call: TRBV11-2
d_call: .
clone_size: many
cdr3_aa: CASSPTAGVVLINTGELFF
cdr3_nt: TGTGCCAGCAGCCCGACCGCAGGGGTGGTCCTGATAAACACCGGGGAGCTGTTTTTT

j_call: TRBJ1-2
v_call: TRBV2
d_call: TRBD1
clone_size: many
cdr3_aa: CARRDRVNYGYTF
cdr3_nt: TGTGCCAGGCGGGACAGGGTTAACTATGGCTACACCTTC

j_call: TRBJ1-5
v_call: TRBV5-8
d_call: .
clone_size: few
cdr3_aa: CASSPGRYSNQPQHF
cdr3_nt: TGTGCCAGCAGCCCCGGACGGTATAGCAATCAGCCCCAGCATTTT

j_call: TRBJ1-5
v_call: TRBV7-9
d_call: .
clone_size: few
cdr3_aa: CASSQFEHLSNQPQHF
cdr3_nt: TGTGCCAGCAGCCAATTTGAGCACCTTAGCAATCAGCCCCAGCATTTT

j_call: TRBJ1-6
v_call: TRBV2
d_call: .
clone_size: many
cdr3_aa: CASSGGYNSPLHF
cdr3_nt: TGTGCCAGCAGTGGGGGGTACAATTCACCCCTCCACTTT

j_call: TRBJ1-6
v_call: TRBV5-1
d_call: TRBD1
clone_size: many
cdr3_aa: CASSSEGQYNSPLHF
cdr3_nt: TGCGCCAGCAGCTCGGAGGGACAGTATAATTCACCCCTCCACTTT

j_call: TRBJ1-3
v_call: TRBV20-1
d_call: .
clone_size: many
cdr3_aa: CSATIPDTSGNTIYF
cdr3_nt: TGCAGTGCTACGATACCGGACACCTCTGGAAACACCATATATTTT

j_call: TRBJ1-5
v_call: TRBV6-2/TRBV6-3
d_call: .
clone_size: many
cdr3_aa: CASSYNRVGATISNQPQHF
cdr3_nt: TGTGCCAGCAGTTACAACAGGGTTGGCGCTACAATCAGCAATCAGCCCCAGCATTTT

j_call: TRBJ1-6
v_call: TRBV7-4
d_call: TRBD1
clone_size: many
cdr3_aa: CASSFIQGEISPLHF
cdr3_nt: TGTGCCAGCAGCTTCATCCAGGGGGAGATTTCACCCCTCCACTTT

j_call: TRBJ1-1
v_call: TRBV3-1
d_call: .
clone_size: many
cdr3_aa: CASSNGPYTEAFF
cdr3_nt: TGTGCCAGCAGCAACGGACCGTACACTGAAGCTTTCTTT

j_call: TRBJ2-6
v_call: TRBV6-1
d_call: .
clone_size: few
cdr3_aa: CASRLRGPRGPASGANVLTF
cdr3_nt: TGTGCCAGCAGGCTAAGGGGCCCCAGGGGACCCGCCTCTGGGGCCAACGTCCTGACTTTC

j_call: TRBJ1-2
v_call: TRBV5-8
d_call: .
clone_size: many
cdr3_aa: CASSARAASYTF
cdr3_nt: TGTGCCAGCAGCGCAAGGGCAGCAAGCTACACCTTC

j_call: TRBJ2-3
v_call: TRBV27
d_call: .
clone_size: .
cdr3_aa: CASSLVFPTDTQYF
cdr3_nt: TGTGCCAGCAGTTTGGTTTTTCCCACAGATACGCAGTATTTT

j_call: TRBJ2-5
v_call: TRBV18
d_call: .
clone_size: .
cdr3_aa: CASSPLLNQGETQYF
cdr3_nt: TGTGCCAGCTCACCCCTTTTAAACCAGGGGGAGACCCAGTACTTC

j_call: TRBJ1-2
v_call: TRBV7-9
d_call: .
clone_size: .
cdr3_aa: CASSSSGFYGYTF
cdr3_nt: TGTGCCAGCAGCTCCTCGGGGTTCTATGGCTACACCTTC

j_call: TRBJ2-7
v_call: TRBV27
d_call: TRBD2
clone_size: many
cdr3_aa: CASSLRDPLGRGESYEQYF
cdr3_nt: TGTGCCAGCAGTCTCCGGGACCCCTTGGGGCGGGGGGAATCCTACGAGCAGTACTTC

j_call: TRBJ2-7
v_call: TRBV28
d_call: .
clone_size: many
cdr3_aa: CASSLGTPYEQYF
cdr3_nt: TGTGCCAGCAGTTTAGGGACCCCTTACGAGCAGTACTTC

j_call: TRBJ2-7
v_call: TRBV5-8
d_call: .
clone_size: .
cdr3_aa: CASSRFRSYEQYF
cdr3_nt: TGTGCCAGCTCTAGATTTCGGTCCTACGAGCAGTACTTC

j_call: TRBJ1-4
v_call: TRBV4-2
d_call: .
clone_size: .
cdr3_aa: CASSQPGDDEKLFF
cdr3_nt: TGTGCCAGCAGCCAACCCGGGGATGATGAAAAACTGTTTTTT

j_call: TRBJ2-1
v_call: TRBV7-9
d_call: .
clone_size: many
cdr3_aa: CASSLALGGNEQFF
cdr3_nt: TGTGCCAGCAGCTTAGCGCTGGGGGGCAATGAGCAGTTCTTC

j_call: TRBJ2-2
v_call: TRBV18
d_call: TRBD2
clone_size: .
cdr3_aa: CASSPVGGGNTGELFF
cdr3_nt: TGTGCCAGCTCACCAGTCGGCGGGGGTAACACCGGGGAGCTGTTTTTT

j_call: TRBJ2-4
v_call: TRBV6-1
d_call: TRBD1
clone_size: .
cdr3_aa: CASSVVPGQGNKASGAKNIQYF
cdr3_nt: TGTGCCAGCAGTGTCGTCCCGGGACAGGGGAATAAGGCTTCGGGAGCCAAAAACATTCAGTACTTC

j_call: TRBJ2-2
v_call: TRBV3-1
d_call: .
clone_size: .
cdr3_aa: CASSLLGGGELFF
cdr3_nt: TGTGCCAGCAGCCTCCTCGGGGGCGGGGAGCTGTTTTTT

j_call: TRBJ1-2
v_call: TRBV9
d_call: .
clone_size: few
cdr3_aa: CASSAAQGYYGYTF
cdr3_nt: TGTGCCAGCAGCGCAGCTCAGGGTTACTATGGCTACACCTTC

j_call: TRBJ1-1
v_call: TRBV5-1
d_call: TRBD1
clone_size: many
cdr3_aa: CASSRDRDGNTEAFF
cdr3_nt: TGTGCCAGCAGTCGGGACAGGGACGGGAACACTGAAGCTTTCTTT